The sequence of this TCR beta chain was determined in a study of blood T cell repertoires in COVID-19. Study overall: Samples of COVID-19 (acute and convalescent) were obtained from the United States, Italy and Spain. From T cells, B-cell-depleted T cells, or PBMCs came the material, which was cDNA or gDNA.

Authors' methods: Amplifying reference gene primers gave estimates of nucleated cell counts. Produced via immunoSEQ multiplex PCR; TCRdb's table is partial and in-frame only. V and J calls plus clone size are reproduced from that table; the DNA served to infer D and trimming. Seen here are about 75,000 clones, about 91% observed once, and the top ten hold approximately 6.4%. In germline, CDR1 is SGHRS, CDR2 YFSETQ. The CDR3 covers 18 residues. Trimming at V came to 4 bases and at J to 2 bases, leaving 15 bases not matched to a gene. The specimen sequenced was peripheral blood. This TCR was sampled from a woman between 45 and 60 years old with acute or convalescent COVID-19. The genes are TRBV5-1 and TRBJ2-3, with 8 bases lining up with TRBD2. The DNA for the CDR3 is TGCGCCAGCAGCCCCCGACAGGCCGCTAGCGGGTCCACAGATACGCAGTATTTT. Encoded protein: CASSPRQAASGSTDTQYF.